This TCR beta chain was identified in a study of T cell repertoires in cytomegalovirus infection. Study-level information: Signatures in public TCR beta sequences pointed to both CMV infection and matching HLA type. The study, taken as a whole, reports: Ex vivo responses were dominated by HLA-C-restricted CMV-specific TCR beta clonotypes.

This CDR3 has 13 amino acids. The V gene lost 3 bases and the J gene lost 8 bases, with 11 bases spanning the gap. The V gene's germline CDR1 is SGHVS and CDR2 FNYEAQ. TCRdb ran MiXCR on the reads and lists one entry per CDR3 protein. The sample lists approximately 730,000 distinct CDR3 sequences; around 32% were seen once. Concerning this clonotype itself: Its antigen is not identified.

Sequenced material: cultured PBMCs, taken from culture after CMV antigen stimulation. The V and J genes are TRBV7-6 and TRBJ2-1; D is unresolved. The TCR was taken from a human donor in good health (CMV status not recorded). Some clones in this sample may be carry-over from other donors' samples. As DNA, the CDR3 is TGTGCCAGCAGCTTTTCTAATGACGATGAGCAGTTCTTC. It is translated as CASSFSNDDEQFF.